This TCR beta chain was sequenced in a study of human T cells and chemical hapten exposure. As to time point: healthy volunteer bleed at 2 weeks. Unfractionated whole blood was the source of the extracted total RNA. Losses at the gene ends were 4 bases for V and 6 bases for J; bases not matched to a gene: 7. Germline V gene data show CDR1 as MNHNY and CDR2 as SVGAGI (reference sequence). The CDR3 contains 15 residues. This clonotype was counted ten times or more. Individual cDNA molecules (in the library) carried attached unique molecular identifiers. Original methodology: The median was about 89,000 TCRs per sample, ranging roughly 20,000 to 690,600. TCRdb recomputed calls from the RACE reads with MiXCR, one row per CDR3 protein. TCRdb, not the authors, supplied the V and J calls. This sample carries 130,000 or so distinct CDR3 sequences, roughly 9% of them seen once, and the ten largest clones take approximately 2%.

The TCR originated in a male donor in good health. Some clones in this sample may be carry-over from other donors' samples. The chain joins TRBV6-6 to TRBJ2-1; TRBD1 matches 9 bases. Source material: whole blood. The CDR3 loop is CASSFYRQGGNEQFF. DNA of the CDR3: TGTGCCAGCAGTTTTTACAGACAGGGGGGCAATGAGCAGTTCTTC.